This T cell receptor (beta chain) appears in the sequencing data of a study of T cells in Graves' hyperthyroidism and ophthalmopathy. Germline V gene data show CDR1 as SQVTM and CDR2 as ANQGSEA. There are 16 residues in the CDR3. V lost 1 base and J 0 bases, leaving 16 bases between the germline ends. On this clonotype: The target antigen is unknown.

Amplification of TCR beta CDR3 regions used RNA as the template. The HTBI primer set drove a first-round RT-PCR of the TCR CDR3. TCRdb re-derived calls from the multiplex PCR reads in MiXCR, one entry per CDR3 protein. The table has 500,000 to 600,000 distinct CDR3 sequences, roughly 46% seen once; the top ten hold roughly 19%. Study-level points and caveats: The authors' 13 V-J model separated ophthalmopathy from stable hyperthyroidism. Also found in blood were most expanded thyroid clonotypes above 0.001.

Uncontrolled infection, other autoimmune disease, pregnancy and lactation each barred patients from inclusion. The diagnoses drew upon clinical symptoms, serum thyroxine and TRAb, thyroid ultrasound and orbital computed tomography. The V call is TRBV29-1, the J call TRBJ2-7, with unresolved D. Sequencing input: peripheral blood or thyroid tissue (not recorded which). This receptor was obtained from an adult woman with Graves' disease, either hyperthyroidism or ophthalmopathy (not recorded which). CDR3 sequence reads: CSVEGVGRSNSYEQYF. The CDR3 nucleotides are TGCAGCGTTGAAGGGGTAGGCAGGTCAAACTCCTACGAGCAGTACTTC.